A single sample gave rise to the 22 T cell receptor beta chains below, sequenced in a study of OX40 agonist ivuxolimab in advanced cancers. Library creation used the immunoSEQ multiplex PCR assay. TCRdb limited this immuneACCESS table to in-frame rearrangements with V and J called. A share of clones is missing; checked studies link under half to unresolved V genes, and the rest is unexplained. The sample table records some 72,000 clones; roughly 92% of these occur just once. Of the sample, about 3% falls within the top ten clones. This specimen was CD4+ or CD8+ T cells sorted from blood, taken in a trial of the OX40 agonist ivuxolimab. The receptor set was obtained from an adult with an advanced solid tumor such as melanoma, head and neck, liver or kidney cancer.

This clone was observed a single time. The chain recombines TRBV7-9 with TRBJ2-7; possibly TRBD2 for D (7 bases). The V end lost 4 bases, the J end lost 0 bases, and 16 bases lay between the germline ends. The CDR3 contains 16 residues. Germline CDR1 is SEHNR and CDR2 is FQNEAQ (reference sequence). The CDR3 loop is CASSSGGRADSYEQYF. Here the CDR3 DNA reads TGTGCCAGCAGCTCCGGGGGGCGGGCTGACTCCTACGAGCAGTACTTC.

This clone has a single count. V gene TRBV5-1 combines with J gene TRBJ2-5; 7 bases match TRBD1. V dropped 0 bases and J dropped 1; count of bases not matched to a gene: 3. Germline V lookup: CDR1 SGHRS, CDR2 YFSETQ. The length of the CDR3 is 15 residues. The CDR3 reads CASSLGGQSQETQYF. In DNA, the CDR3 is TGCGCCAGCAGCTTGGGGGGACAGAGCCAAGAGACCCAGTACTTC.

J is TRBJ1-4 and V is TRBV7-9; 12 bases map to TRBD1. V shed 5 bases, J shed 7 bases, and the junction held 11 bases outside the gene matches. Germline assignment: CDR1 SEHNR and CDR2 FQNEAQ (reference sequence). The CDR3 covers 17 residues. The CDR3 DNA is TGTGCCAGCAGCCTCCGGGACAGGGGGCGAGGAGGTGAAAAACTGTTTTTT. The encoded protein is CASSLRDRGRGGEKLFF.

The chain links TRBV28 to TRBJ2-1, with D possibly matching TRBD2 (6 bases). Between the trimmed V and J ends, which lost 5 bases and 0 bases, there was a span of 14 bases. The CDR3 runs to 16 residues. Germline CDR1 and CDR2: MDHEN and SYDVKM. The CDR3 coding sequence is TGTGCCAGCAGTCCGGGGGTAGGGAACTCCTACAATGAGCAGTTCTTC. Translating gives CASSPGVGNSYNEQFF.

The chain has TRBV4-2 and TRBJ1-1; 7 positions agree with TRBD1. Trimming cost V 2 bases and J 6 bases; bases outside gene matches: 6. This CDR3 has 14 residues. CDR1 is LGHNA and CDR2 is YNFKEQ in the germline V gene. DNA of the CDR3: TGTGCCAGCAGCCAAACAGGGGTTTCATCTGAAGCTTTCTTT. It translates to CASSQTGVSSEAFF.

This chain connects TRBV6-6 to TRBJ2-7, with no clear D. V shed 0 bases and J shed 3 bases, with 9 bases lying between them. Germline V lookup: CDR1 MNHNY, CDR2 SVGAGI (reference sequence). This CDR3 comprises 14 residues. Written as DNA, the CDR3 is TGTGCCAGCAGTTACTCTCAGGCAAACTACGAGCAGTACTTC. It codes for CASSYSQANYEQYF.

The chain's CDR3 is CASSLAEIYNEQFF. CDR3 in DNA: TGTGCCAGCAGCTTGGCGGAGATCTACAATGAGCAGTTCTTC. The V and J genes are TRBV5-8 and TRBJ2-1; D gene uncertain. CDR1 SGHTS and CDR2 YDEGEE come from the germline V gene. CDR3 length equals 14 residues. V was cut by 0 bases and J by 3 bases, with 7 bases left in between.

The CDR3: CASSPPAGSSYNSPLHF. CDR3 sequence (DNA): TGTGCCAGCTCACCACCCGCGGGGTCTTCCTATAATTCACCCCTCCACTTT. This chain connects TRBV18 to TRBJ1-6; D gene unclear. CDR1 is KGHSH and CDR2 is LQKENI in the germline V gene. This CDR3 is 17 amino acids long. V was pared by 0 bases and J by 1 base, with 10 bases between.

This chain uses TRBV27 with TRBJ1-5; D unclear. Germline assignment: CDR1 MNHEY and CDR2 SMNVEV (reference sequence). Deletions cut 2 bases from V and 7 bases from J, with 9 bases between. The CDR3 length is 13 residues. This CDR3 reads CASSLRLDQPQHF. CDR3 sequence (DNA): TGTGCCAGCAGTTTAAGGTTAGACCAGCCCCAGCATTTT.

J is TRBJ2-3 and V is TRBV4-1, with D possibly being TRBD2 (5 bases). Trimming removed 0 bases at V and 0 bases at J, with 7 bases between. CDR1 and CDR2 (germline): MGHRA, YSYEKL. This CDR3 region has 15 residues. The CDR3 spells CASSQEGRSTDTQYF. In nucleotides, the CDR3 is TGCGCCAGCAGCCAAGAAGGGAGAAGCACAGATACGCAGTATTTT.

The CDR3 sequence is CASRPFSPLHF. The CDR3 region has the DNA TGCGCCAGCAGACCCTTTTCACCCCTCCACTTT. The V gene is TRBV5-1, the J gene TRBJ1-6; no definite D call. CDR1 SGHRS and CDR2 YFSETQ come from the germline V gene. Trimming shortened V by 5 bases and J by 9 bases, and 6 bases separated the two germline ends. The CDR3 covers 11 residues.

The J gene is TRBJ2-3, the V gene TRBV7-2; possibly TRBD2 for D (5 bases). Germline lookup yields CDR1 SGHTA and CDR2 FQGNSA. V lost 1 base and J 1 base, leaving 9 bases between the germline ends. The CDR3 contains 15 residues. The CDR3 nucleotides are TGTGCCAGCAGCTTAGGGTTCGGGGGCACAGATACGCAGTATTTT. As protein: CASSLGFGGTDTQYF.

V is TRBV19 and J is TRBJ2-3; TRBD2 matches at 10 bases. Germline trimming cut 4 bases from V and 4 bases from J; bases unmatched to any gene: 8. This CDR3 has 16 residues. Germline lookup yields CDR1 LNHDA and CDR2 SQIVND (reference sequence). The CDR3 DNA sequence: TGTGCCAGTAGTAGGATGGCTAGCGGGAGTTCAGATACGCAGTATTTT. The encoded protein is CASSRMASGSSDTQYF.

This chain links TRBV29-1 with TRBJ1-2; D is possibly TRBD1 (5 bases). Trimming removed 5 bases from V and 4 bases from J, with 14 bases in between. The CDR3 extends over 13 amino acids. CDR1 is SQVTM and CDR2 is ANQGSEA in the germline V gene. This CDR3 is CSVNPGRAYGYTF. The CDR3 nucleotides read TGCAGCGTTAATCCAGGGAGGGCCTATGGCTACACCTTC. Based on the CDR3 plus reference TRBV29-1 and TRBJ1-2, the full variable domain is SAVISQKPSRDICQRGTSLTIQCQVDSQVTMMFWYRQQPGQSLTLIATANQGSEATYESGFVIDKFPISRPNLTFSTLTVSNMSPEDSSIYLCSVNPGRAYGYTFGSGTRLTVV.

This clone was recorded once. J is TRBJ2-5 and V is TRBV4-1, with TRBD2 matching over 11 bases. The germline CDR1 and CDR2 sequences are MGHRA and YSYEKL. The CDR3 spans 15 residues. J lost 4 bases, V lost 4 bases, and 5 bases had no gene match. The CDR3 bases are TGCGCCAGCAGCCGGACCCTAGCGGGGGGAGAGACCCAGTACTTC. Amino acid sequence: CASSRTLAGGETQYF.

This chain connects TRBV7-9 to TRBJ1-6, with 7 bases identical to TRBD1. Trimming removed 5 bases from V and 6 bases from J; junction bases left unmatched: 7. The CDR3 is 15 amino acids. The V gene's germline CDR1 is SEHNR and CDR2 FQNEAQ (reference sequence). CDR3 amino acids: CASSPSQGGNSPLHF. The CDR3 DNA follows: TGTGCCAGCAGCCCCTCGCAGGGGGGTAATTCACCCCTCCACTTT.

The CDR3 reads CASSLVPGEQYF. CDR3 sequence (DNA): TGTGCCAGCAGCTTAGTCCCAGGCGAGCAGTACTTC. This rearrangement joins TRBV7-9 to TRBJ2-7; no reliable D call. The ends were cut back, 1 base at V and 6 bases at J, with 7 bases in the middle. The CDR3 loop spans 12 amino acids. Germline V lookup: CDR1 SEHNR, CDR2 FQNEAQ (reference sequence).

The chain employs TRBV16 and TRBJ1-2; 8 bases are shared with TRBD1. Germline V gene sequence: CDR1 KGHSY, CDR2 FQNENV. The CDR3 is made up of 12 amino acids. The V gene end was trimmed by 4 bases and the J gene end by 6 bases; junction bases not matched to a gene: 1. In DNA, the CDR3 is TGTGCCAGCAGCCCGACAGGGGATGGCTACACCTTC. Amino acid sequence: CASSPTGDGYTF.

The rearrangement links TRBV10-3 to TRBJ1-4; perhaps TRBD1 as D (6 bases). The CDR3 runs to 13 residues. From germline, CDR1 is ENHRY and CDR2 SYGVKD. Trimming took 11 bases from V and 6 from J, leaving 16 bases between them. DNA for the CDR3: TGTGCCGCCCGGCAACAGGGAGATGAAAAACTGTTTTTT. Residues: CAARQQGDEKLFF.

The rearrangement joins TRBV9 to TRBJ2-7; TRBD2 matches at 8 bases. Per germline, CDR1 SGDLS and CDR2 YYNGEE. V shed 0 bases and J 2 bases; nucleotides not matched to a gene: 7. The CDR3 loop spans 16 amino acids. The CDR3 bases are TGTGCCAGCAGCGTAGGGGGGACTAGAGATCCCTACGAGCAGTACTTC. This codes for CASSVGGTRDPYEQYF.

The rearrangement uses TRBV19 and TRBJ2-7, with TRBD2 identical over 9 bases. CDR3 length equals 17 residues. CDR1 is LNHDA and CDR2 is SQIVND in the germline V gene (reference sequence). V was clipped by 2 bases and J by 1 base; unmatched bases: 9. CDR3 bases: TGTGCCAGTAGTATAAATGGTCGTCTAGCGGGGTCCTACGAGCAGTACTTC. Protein: CASSINGRLAGSYEQYF.

This clone came up a few times. The rearrangement uses TRBV5-6 and TRBJ2-5, with D hard to call. The CDR3 has 13 amino acids. The germline CDR1 and CDR2 sequences are SGHDT and YYEEEE. The V gene lost 1 base and the J gene lost 2 bases, with 6 bases spanning the gap. DNA for the CDR3: TGTGCCAGCAGCTTGCTTCTTCAAGAGACCCAGTACTTC. Amino acid sequence: CASSLLLQETQYF.